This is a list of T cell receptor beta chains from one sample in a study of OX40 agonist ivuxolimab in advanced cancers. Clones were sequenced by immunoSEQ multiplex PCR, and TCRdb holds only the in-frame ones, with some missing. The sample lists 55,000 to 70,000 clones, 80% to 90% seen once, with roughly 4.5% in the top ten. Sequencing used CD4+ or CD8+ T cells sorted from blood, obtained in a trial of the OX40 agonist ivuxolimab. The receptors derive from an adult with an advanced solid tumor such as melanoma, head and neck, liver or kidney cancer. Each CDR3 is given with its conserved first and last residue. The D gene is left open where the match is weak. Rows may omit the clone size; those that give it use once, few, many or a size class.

CDR3 DNA: TGTGCCAGCAGTTACAGGGGGGGATGGACGTGCGCCCAGTACTTC
CDR3 protein: CASSYRGGWTCAQYF
V gene: TRBV6-8
D gene: NA
J gene: TRBJ2-5
clone size: few
CDR3 length: 15

CDR3 DNA: TGTGCCAGCGGGACAGGGAACACCGGGGAGCTGTTTTTT
CDR3 protein: CASGTGNTGELFF
V gene: TRBV2
D gene: TRBD1
J gene: TRBJ2-2
clone size: NA
CDR3 length: 13

CDR3 DNA: TGTGCCAGCTCACCCCCCTGGGACGTACGTGAGCAGTTCTTC
CDR3 protein: CASSPPWDVREQFF
V gene: TRBV18
D gene: NA
J gene: TRBJ2-1
clone size: NA
CDR3 length: 14

CDR3 DNA: TGTGCCAGCAGCATGGGGGGGGATTCCTACGAGCAGTACTTC
CDR3 protein: CASSMGGDSYEQYF
V gene: TRBV6-6
D gene: TRBD2
J gene: TRBJ2-7
clone size: NA
CDR3 length: 14

CDR3 DNA: TGTGCCAGCAGTGGGTGGGGTTTATCCTATAATTCACCCCTCCACTTT
CDR3 protein: CASSGWGLSYNSPLHF
V gene: TRBV27
D gene: NA
J gene: TRBJ1-6
clone size: NA
CDR3 length: 16

CDR3 DNA: TGTGCCAGCAGCTTCTCGACAAGTTATGGCTACACCTTC
CDR3 protein: CASSFSTSYGYTF
V gene: TRBV5-5
D gene: NA
J gene: TRBJ1-2
clone size: NA
CDR3 length: 13

CDR3 DNA: TGTGCCAGCAGCTTAAAAGGTATCCCCTACGAGCAGTACTTC
CDR3 protein: CASSLKGIPYEQYF
V gene: TRBV5-6
D gene: NA
J gene: TRBJ2-7
clone size: NA
CDR3 length: 14

CDR3 DNA: TGTGCCAGCAGTGTATACCTTTTGGAGACCCAGTACTTC
CDR3 protein: CASSVYLLETQYF
V gene: TRBV6-1
D gene: NA
J gene: TRBJ2-5
clone size: NA
CDR3 length: 13

CDR3 DNA: TGTGCCAGCAGCCAACCGGGACAGACTCCCTATGGCTACACCTTC
CDR3 protein: CASSQPGQTPYGYTF
V gene: TRBV6-6
D gene: TRBD1
J gene: TRBJ1-2
clone size: NA
CDR3 length: 15

CDR3 DNA: TGTGCCAGCAGCTCTACCGGGACCTACGAGCAGTACTTC
CDR3 protein: CASSSTGTYEQYF
V gene: TRBV6-5
D gene: NA
J gene: TRBJ2-7
clone size: NA
CDR3 length: 13

CDR3 DNA: TGTGCCAAGAATACCGGGGAGCTGTTTTTT
CDR3 protein: CAKNTGELFF
V gene: TRBV7-7
D gene: NA
J gene: TRBJ2-2
clone size: NA
CDR3 length: 10

CDR3 DNA: TGTGCCACCAGCACAAGGAGGCTAGCGGGAGGAACAGATACGCAGTATTTT
CDR3 protein: CATSTRRLAGGTDTQYF
V gene: TRBV15
D gene: TRBD2
J gene: TRBJ2-3
clone size: NA
CDR3 length: 17

CDR3 DNA: TGCGCCAGCAGCCAAGGGGTGCTCCGGCGGTTCAACTCCTACGAGCAGTACTTC
CDR3 protein: CASSQGVLRRFNSYEQYF
V gene: TRBV4-1
D gene: NA
J gene: TRBJ2-7
clone size: few
CDR3 length: 18

CDR3 DNA: TGTGCCAGCAGCTTGGTTGGGTCTAGCCAAAGAAATGAGCAGTTCTTC
CDR3 protein: CASSLVGSSQRNEQFF
V gene: TRBV5-8
D gene: NA
J gene: TRBJ2-1
clone size: NA
CDR3 length: 16

CDR3 DNA: TGTGCCAGGTGCCGGGAGGGCCGGTACAATGAGCAGTTCTTC
CDR3 protein: CARCREGRYNEQFF
V gene: TRBV6-1
D gene: TRBD2
J gene: TRBJ2-1
clone size: NA
CDR3 length: 14

CDR3 DNA: TGTGCCAGCAGCACCCTCCGAGGGGCCGGTTATGGCTACACCTTC
CDR3 protein: CASSTLRGAGYGYTF
V gene: TRBV7-2
D gene: NA
J gene: TRBJ1-2
clone size: NA
CDR3 length: 15

CDR3 DNA: TGTGCCAGCAGCCGCACCGGGACTAGCTTTGGGACGCAGTATTTT
CDR3 protein: CASSRTGTSFGTQYF
V gene: TRBV7-2
D gene: TRBD2
J gene: TRBJ2-3
clone size: NA
CDR3 length: 15

CDR3 DNA: TGTGCCAGCAGCCGACAGGCGATCTACGAGCAGTACTTC
CDR3 protein: CASSRQAIYEQYF
V gene: TRBV27
D gene: NA
J gene: TRBJ2-7
clone size: NA
CDR3 length: 13

CDR3 DNA: TGTGCCAGCAGCTCACCGAGGGGTGGGGCTGCCTTTAACTATGGCTACACCTTC
CDR3 protein: CASSSPRGGAAFNYGYTF
V gene: TRBV7-9
D gene: NA
J gene: TRBJ1-2
clone size: NA
CDR3 length: 18

CDR3 DNA: TGTGCCAGCAGTGAAGCGGGGACCACTTATGGCTACACCTTC
CDR3 protein: CASSEAGTTYGYTF
V gene: TRBV2
D gene: NA
J gene: TRBJ1-2
clone size: few
CDR3 length: 14

CDR3 DNA: TGTGCCAGCAGCCGCGAGGGAATTCAGTACTTC
CDR3 protein: CASSREGIQYF
V gene: TRBV11-2
D gene: NA
J gene: TRBJ2-4
clone size: NA
CDR3 length: 11

CDR3 DNA: TGTGCCAGCAGCTTGACTATGGGGGCGGAGCTGTTTTTT
CDR3 protein: CASSLTMGAELFF
V gene: TRBV5-8
D gene: NA
J gene: TRBJ2-2
clone size: few
CDR3 length: 13

CDR3 DNA: TGTGCCAGCAGTCAATTTCGGGACTCCTACGAGCAGTACTTC
CDR3 protein: CASSQFRDSYEQYF
V gene: TRBV28
D gene: NA
J gene: TRBJ2-7
clone size: NA
CDR3 length: 14

CDR3 DNA: TGCGCCAGCAGCCAAGAAGACTACGAGCAGTACTTC
CDR3 protein: CASSQEDYEQYF
V gene: TRBV4-1
D gene: NA
J gene: TRBJ2-7
clone size: NA
CDR3 length: 12

CDR3 DNA: TGTGCCAGCAGTCCTAGCGGGGTTTACAATGAGCAGTTCTTC
CDR3 protein: CASSPSGVYNEQFF
V gene: TRBV27
D gene: TRBD2
J gene: TRBJ2-1
clone size: few
CDR3 length: 14

CDR3 DNA: TGTGCCAGCAGTGAGATCGGACAGCAAGAGACCCAGTACTTC
CDR3 protein: CASSEIGQQETQYF
V gene: TRBV25-1
D gene: NA
J gene: TRBJ2-5
clone size: NA
CDR3 length: 14

CDR3 DNA: TGTGCCAGCAACTCCAATCCCGGGGGGCGTACGAACTATGGCTACACCTTC
CDR3 protein: CASNSNPGGRTNYGYTF
V gene: TRBV11-2
D gene: NA
J gene: TRBJ1-2
clone size: NA
CDR3 length: 17

CDR3 DNA: TGTGCCAGCAGCCCGGACAGGAGCTCCTACAATGAGCAGTTCTTC
CDR3 protein: CASSPDRSSYNEQFF
V gene: TRBV5-4
D gene: TRBD1
J gene: TRBJ2-1
clone size: NA
CDR3 length: 15

CDR3 DNA: TGTGCCAGCAGGAGGACAGGGGGCGCGGATCAGCCCCAGCATTTT
CDR3 protein: CASRRTGGADQPQHF
V gene: TRBV6-1
D gene: TRBD1
J gene: TRBJ1-5
clone size: few
CDR3 length: 15

CDR3 DNA: TGTGCCAGCAGCTTAGCTAGCGGGAGTTTCAATGAGCAGTTCTTC
CDR3 protein: CASSLASGSFNEQFF
V gene: TRBV11-1
D gene: TRBD2
J gene: TRBJ2-1
clone size: NA
CDR3 length: 15

CDR3 DNA: TGTGCCAGCAGCTTAGGGGACTGGCAAGAGACCCAGTACTTC
CDR3 protein: CASSLGDWQETQYF
V gene: TRBV11-3
D gene: NA
J gene: TRBJ2-5
clone size: NA
CDR3 length: 14

CDR3 DNA: TGTGCCAGCAGCTTAGGGGGCCAGGGGGCCCGAGAGACCCAGTACTTC
CDR3 protein: CASSLGGQGARETQYF
V gene: TRBV7-3
D gene: TRBD1
J gene: TRBJ2-5
clone size: NA
CDR3 length: 16

CDR3 DNA: TGTGCCAGTAGTATATGGGCGGTGTACGAGCAGTACTTC
CDR3 protein: CASSIWAVYEQYF
V gene: TRBV19
D gene: NA
J gene: TRBJ2-7
clone size: few
CDR3 length: 13

CDR3 DNA: TGTGCCAGCAGCCAAGATAGGGGTAGTGGCAATCAGCCCCAGCATTTT
CDR3 protein: CASSQDRGSGNQPQHF
V gene: TRBV4-2
D gene: NA
J gene: TRBJ1-5
clone size: few
CDR3 length: 16

CDR3 DNA: TGTGCCAGCAGCCCCCTAGCTTGGGGCGAGCAGTACTTC
CDR3 protein: CASSPLAWGEQYF
V gene: TRBV14
D gene: NA
J gene: TRBJ2-7
clone size: NA
CDR3 length: 13

CDR3 DNA: TGTGCCAGCAGTTTGCCCGGACAGGCAACTTTTGGAAACACCATATATTTT
CDR3 protein: CASSLPGQATFGNTIYF
V gene: TRBV7-9
D gene: TRBD1
J gene: TRBJ1-3
clone size: NA
CDR3 length: 17

CDR3 DNA: TGTGCCAGCAGCCCTCAAGGATTCAGCGGCTACGAGCAGTACTTC
CDR3 protein: CASSPQGFSGYEQYF
V gene: TRBV11-3
D gene: NA
J gene: TRBJ2-7
clone size: NA
CDR3 length: 15

CDR3 DNA: TGTGCCAGCAGCGGATCAGGGGCTAGTGGTTATGGCTACACCTTC
CDR3 protein: CASSGSGASGYGYTF
V gene: TRBV2
D gene: NA
J gene: TRBJ1-2
clone size: NA
CDR3 length: 15

CDR3 DNA: TGTGCCAGCAGTGTTGCCTTCGAGCAGTACTTC
CDR3 protein: CASSVAFEQYF
V gene: TRBV6-1
D gene: NA
J gene: TRBJ2-7
clone size: NA
CDR3 length: 11

CDR3 DNA: TGTGCCAGCAGCCCCTTGACCGGACTTAGCGCTCGTAACTATGGCTACACCTTC
CDR3 protein: CASSPLTGLSARNYGYTF
V gene: TRBV7-9
D gene: NA
J gene: TRBJ1-2
clone size: NA
CDR3 length: 18

CDR3 DNA: TGTGCCAGCAGCCCTCAAGGACAGGGTACTCGACGGGAGCAGTACTTC
CDR3 protein: CASSPQGQGTRREQYF
V gene: TRBV5-4
D gene: TRBD1
J gene: TRBJ2-7
clone size: NA
CDR3 length: 16